This T cell receptor beta chain was identified in a study of T-cell reconstitution after alpha-beta-depleted transplantation in children (dated by TCRdb to about 2016). Looking at the study overall: Using TCR repertoire profiling, the study quantitatively followed how T-cell immune reconstitution unfolded in children after TCRalphabeta/CD19-depleted allogeneic hematopoietic cell transplantation.

About this clonotype: Its antigen target is currently unknown. No base-level quality is on record; no much larger clone is a single base apart.

Libraries were constructed by PCR. The instrument given in TCRdb is Illumina HiSeq 2500. Molecular barcoding was employed in the preparation of TCR libraries, with unique molecular identifiers being used to normalize TCRbeta repertoire quantification. The public reads were quality trimmed at Q25 with fastp and then assembled into clones with MiXCR by TCRdb, keeping productive beta chains. Entries that share a CDR3 protein sequence are merged under the most common genes and DNA. The sample data list over 200,000 distinct CDR3 sequences, and 8.5% to 10% of these were observed just once. The ten biggest clones cover roughly 6.2% of the sample. This clonotype originated in a human donor who donated a stem cell graft to a child with acute lymphoblastic leukemia. The sample here was PBMCs from the stem cell graft donor, taken from the stem cell graft.

The CDR3 protein sequence reads: CSARDQGGRDTEAFF. The bases read TGCAGTGCTAGAGATCAGGGAGGAAGGGACACTGAAGCTTTCTTT. The rearranged segments are TRBV20-1 and TRBJ1-1; the D region possibly corresponds to TRBD1 (5 bases align). V loses 0 bases of germline sequence and J loses 3 bases, and the interval between the two ends is 14 bases. Inclusive of the bounding cysteine and phenylalanine, the CDR3 is 15 residues long. Only the CDR3 DNA stays, 45 bases, in frame from base 1. The germline V gene (reference sequence) yields DFQATT for CDR1 and SNEGSKA for CDR2.